The clone carrying this T cell receptor (beta chain) was seen more than once but under ten times. The data belong to a study of shared clonotypes between healthy human individuals. Germline V gene data show CDR1 as SGHTA and CDR2 as FQGNSA. The V gene lost 1 base and the J gene lost 4 bases, with 15 bases spanning the gap. CDR3 length equals 16 residues. Assay: immunoSEQ multiplex PCR; the TCRdb copy retains only in-frame clones and omits some. The data show 2 million to 2.5 million clones, less than 95% seen once. Sequenced material: naive CD4+ T cells from PBMCs. Sample subset: CD45RA+ positively selected. The chain carries TRBV7-2 and TRBJ2-3; perhaps TRBD2 as D (6 bases). This receptor was obtained from a man aged 18-30 years in good health. Some clones in this sample may be carry-over from other donors' samples. The CDR3 reads CASSLDAGYPPDTQYF. DNA for the CDR3: TGTGCCAGCAGCTTAGATGCGGGATACCCTCCAGATACGCAGTATTTT.